The clone carrying this T cell receptor (beta chain) was observed at least ten times. The antigen is undetermined. This specimen comes from a study of identical twins. Regarding the study as a whole: The degree of excess twin sharing was weaker in beta out-of-frame sequences.

TCRdb re-called the 5' RACE reads through MiXCR, storing one row per CDR3 protein. Of about 660,000 distinct CDR3 sequences in the sample, more than 6.5% were seen once. V was pared by 4 bases and J by 5 bases, with 21 bases between. This CDR3 spans 17 amino acids. Germline CDR1 SGHVS, CDR2 FNYEAQ. These data also formed part of another study, on yellow fever vaccine responses in identical twins.

V gene TRBV7-6 combines with J gene TRBJ2-1; no definite D call. The receptor was derived from a woman aged 18-29 years in good health. What was sequenced was PBMCs. The CDR3 region has the DNA TGTGCCAGCAGCTCACCGGGTCCAGGAGCCACCCACAATGAGCAGTTCTTC. This encodes CASSSPGPGATHNEQFF.